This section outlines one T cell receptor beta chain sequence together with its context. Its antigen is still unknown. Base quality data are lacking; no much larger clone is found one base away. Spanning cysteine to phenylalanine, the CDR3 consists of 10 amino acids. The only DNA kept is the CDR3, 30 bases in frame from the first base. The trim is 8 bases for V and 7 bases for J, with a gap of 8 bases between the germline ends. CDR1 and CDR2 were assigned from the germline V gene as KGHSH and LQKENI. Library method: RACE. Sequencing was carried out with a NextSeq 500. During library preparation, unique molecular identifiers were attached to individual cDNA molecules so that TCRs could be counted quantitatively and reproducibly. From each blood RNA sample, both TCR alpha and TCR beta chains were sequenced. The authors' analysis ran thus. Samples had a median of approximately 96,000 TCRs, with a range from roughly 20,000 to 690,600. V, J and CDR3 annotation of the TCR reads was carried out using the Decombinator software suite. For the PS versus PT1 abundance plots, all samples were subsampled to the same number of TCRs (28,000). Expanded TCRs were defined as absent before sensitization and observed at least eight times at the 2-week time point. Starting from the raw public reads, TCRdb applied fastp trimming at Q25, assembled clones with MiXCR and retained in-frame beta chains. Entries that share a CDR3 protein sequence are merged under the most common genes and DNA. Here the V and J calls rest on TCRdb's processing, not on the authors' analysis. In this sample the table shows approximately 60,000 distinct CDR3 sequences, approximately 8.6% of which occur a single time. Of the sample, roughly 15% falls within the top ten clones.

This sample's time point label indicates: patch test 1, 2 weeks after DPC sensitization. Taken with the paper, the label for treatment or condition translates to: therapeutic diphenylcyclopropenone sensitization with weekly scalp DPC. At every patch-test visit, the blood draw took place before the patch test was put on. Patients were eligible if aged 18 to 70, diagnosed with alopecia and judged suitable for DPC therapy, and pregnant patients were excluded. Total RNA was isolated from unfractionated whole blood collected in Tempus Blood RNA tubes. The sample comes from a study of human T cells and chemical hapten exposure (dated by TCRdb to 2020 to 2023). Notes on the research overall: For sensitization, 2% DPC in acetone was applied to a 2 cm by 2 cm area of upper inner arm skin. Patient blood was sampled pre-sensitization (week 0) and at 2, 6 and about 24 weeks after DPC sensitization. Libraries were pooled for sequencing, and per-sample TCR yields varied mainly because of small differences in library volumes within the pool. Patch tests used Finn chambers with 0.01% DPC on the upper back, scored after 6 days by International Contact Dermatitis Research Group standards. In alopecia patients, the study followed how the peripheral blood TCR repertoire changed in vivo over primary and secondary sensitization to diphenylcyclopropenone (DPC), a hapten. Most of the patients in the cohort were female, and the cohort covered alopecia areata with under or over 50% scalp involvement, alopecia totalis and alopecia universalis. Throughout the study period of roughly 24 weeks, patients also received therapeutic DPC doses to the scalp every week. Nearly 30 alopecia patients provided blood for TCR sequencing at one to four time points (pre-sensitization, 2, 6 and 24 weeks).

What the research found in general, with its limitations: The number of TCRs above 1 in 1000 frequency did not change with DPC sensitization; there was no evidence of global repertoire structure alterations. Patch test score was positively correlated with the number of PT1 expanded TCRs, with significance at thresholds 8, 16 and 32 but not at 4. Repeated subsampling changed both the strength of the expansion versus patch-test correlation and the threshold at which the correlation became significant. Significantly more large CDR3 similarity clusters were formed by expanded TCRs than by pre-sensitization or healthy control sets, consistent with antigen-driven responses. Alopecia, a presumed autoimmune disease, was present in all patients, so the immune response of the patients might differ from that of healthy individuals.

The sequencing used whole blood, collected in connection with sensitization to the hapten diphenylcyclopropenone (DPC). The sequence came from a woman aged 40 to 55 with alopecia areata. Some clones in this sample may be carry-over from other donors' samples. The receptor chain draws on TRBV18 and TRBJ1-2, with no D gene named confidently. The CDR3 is CASRGVGYTF. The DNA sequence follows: TGTGCCAGCCGCGGGGTTGGCTACACCTTC.